The rows below give T cell receptor beta chains drawn from one sample of a study of blood T cell repertoires in COVID-19. Some clones are missing from TCRdb's copy, which holds only in-frame ones; the method was immunoSEQ multiplex PCR. The data contain 65,000 to 75,000 clones, around 75% of them singletons. Material for sequencing was peripheral blood. These TCRs come from a man between 65 and 85 years old with acute or convalescent COVID-19. The CDR3 runs from the conserved cysteine through the conserved F or W. Fields, in order: V gene, CDR3 protein.

v_gene: TRBV4-2; CDR3aa: CASSQDSGRGGGYNEQFF
v_gene: TRBV6-5; CDR3aa: CASRGGSSLQETQYF
v_gene: TRBV6-1; CDR3aa: CASSESGRANYGYTF
v_gene: TRBV29-1; CDR3aa: CSVEAFIEDTQYF
v_gene: TRBV6-5; CDR3aa: CASTSGHLEAFF
v_gene: TRBV5-6; CDR3aa: CASSFPLAGGGSEQFF
v_gene: TRBV19; CDR3aa: CASNRDRMNTEAFF
v_gene: TRBV19; CDR3aa: CASSIALRGSSYNSPLHF
v_gene: TRBV24-1; CDR3aa: CATSDRYEQYF
v_gene: TRBV11-2; CDR3aa: CASSFGTSGNYEQYF
v_gene: TRBV11-2; CDR3aa: CASSPGQGAGNTIYF
v_gene: TRBV10-3; CDR3aa: CAISEQEYGYTF
v_gene: TRBV7-3; CDR3aa: CASTIQGDHEKLFF
v_gene: TRBV7-9; CDR3aa: CASSLLAAYNEQFF
v_gene: TRBV7-8; CDR3aa: CASSLSGDFNQPQHF
v_gene: TRBV6-5; CDR3aa: CASSSDRGLTDTQYF
v_gene: TRBV10-2; CDR3aa: CASSAFSGGAGELFF
v_gene: TRBV7-6; CDR3aa: CASSFLQETQYF
v_gene: TRBV7-9; CDR3aa: CASSPQGLPLQYF
v_gene: TRBV7-3; CDR3aa: CASRGQGGTGELFF
v_gene: TRBV4-1; CDR3aa: CASSQGRMGSYGYTF
v_gene: TRBV3-1/TRBV3-2; CDR3aa: CASSPYRGTGNTIYF
v_gene: TRBV28; CDR3aa: CASSLEWTGQFF
v_gene: TRBV5-4; CDR3aa: CASSLFSADTQYF
v_gene: TRBV28; CDR3aa: CASSRLVVGYNEQFF
v_gene: TRBV28; CDR3aa: CAIQSYTGELFF
v_gene: TRBV9; CDR3aa: CASSLGLAGASGELFF
v_gene: TRBV7-8; CDR3aa: CASSLGTATNEKLFF
v_gene: TRBV24-1; CDR3aa: CATSDPSGVVGYF
v_gene: TRBV7-2; CDR3aa: CASSPRASGSIEQYF
v_gene: TRBV28; CDR3aa: CASSLYGQGAGVEQYF
v_gene: TRBV6-6; CDR3aa: CASSHLTSGRTTDTQYF
v_gene: TRBV5-4; CDR3aa: CASSPEGLEGEQYF
v_gene: TRBV2; CDR3aa: CASSDRDNSPLHF
v_gene: TRBV5-1; CDR3aa: CASSLAADPSTDTQYF
v_gene: TRBV11-2; CDR3aa: CASSTRGLAGVRETQYF